Given below is one TCR beta chain in context. Its antigen is not known. This sample is part of a study of blood T cells in healthy people across ages. Regarding the study as a whole: When one million T cells were used, diversity estimates were thought to be underestimates. Older individuals had lower TCR beta diversity per million T cells (the decline was roughly linear).

Germline CDR1 and CDR2: LGHNA and YSLEER. V lost 1 base and J lost 5, with 11 bases in between. CDR3 length: 15 amino acids. The use of a sample-barcoded 5' primer and a J-beta primer mix characterized a second PCR of roughly 7 to 11 cycles. From the 5' RACE reads, TCRdb called clonotypes with MiXCR, one entry per CDR3 protein. The table includes approximately 1.5 million distinct CDR3 sequences, approximately 39% detected once. The receptor comes from a woman under 30 in good health. Sequencing input: blood. The chain couples TRBV4-3 to TRBJ1-4; TRBD1 might be the D (6 bases). CDR3 nucleotide sequence: TGCGCCAGCAGCCAAGTGACAGGCCCCAATGAAAAACTGTTTTTT. Translation: CASSQVTGPNEKLFF.